This TCR beta chain derives from a study of blood T cell repertoires in COVID-19. Turning to the study itself: The United States, Italy and Spain supplied acute and convalescent COVID-19 samples. The cDNA or gDNA used as material had been derived from T cells, B-cell-depleted T cells, or PBMCs.

CDR3 length: 14 amino acids. CDR1 MNHEY and CDR2 SMNVEV come from the germline V gene (reference sequence). V shed 7 bases, J shed 2 bases, and the junction held 7 bases outside the gene matches. This clone was observed a single time. TCRdb's table, derived via immunoSEQ multiplex PCR, lists solely in-frame clones and lacks some. Found here are 40,000 to 50,000 clones, approximately 85% of them singletons; the top ten hold approximately 14%. The sequenced material came from peripheral blood. This chain joins TRBV27 and TRBJ2-7, with 8 bases lining up with TRBD1. This TCR derives from a human donor in a cohort sampled during active COVID-19. The donor label of this sample is uncertain. DNA for the CDR3: TGTGCCAGCACCCGGGCAGGGGGCCCCTACGAGCAGTACTTC. Residues: CASTRAGGPYEQYF.